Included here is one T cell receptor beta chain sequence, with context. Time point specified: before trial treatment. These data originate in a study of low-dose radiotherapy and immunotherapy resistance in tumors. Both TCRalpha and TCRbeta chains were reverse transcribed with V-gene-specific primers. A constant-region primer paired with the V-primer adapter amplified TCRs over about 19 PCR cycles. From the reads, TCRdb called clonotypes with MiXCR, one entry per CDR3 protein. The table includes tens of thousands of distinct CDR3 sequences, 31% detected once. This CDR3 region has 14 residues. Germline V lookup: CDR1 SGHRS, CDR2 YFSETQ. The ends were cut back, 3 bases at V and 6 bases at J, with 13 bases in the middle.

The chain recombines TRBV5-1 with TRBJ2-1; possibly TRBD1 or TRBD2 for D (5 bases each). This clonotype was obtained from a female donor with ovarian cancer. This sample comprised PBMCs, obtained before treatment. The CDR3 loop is CASSWDATRNEQFF. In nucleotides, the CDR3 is TGCGCCAGCAGCTGGGACGCCACCCGCAATGAGCAGTTCTTC.